The present TCR beta chain was sequenced within a study of T cells after yellow fever vaccination. V was trimmed by 6 bases and J by 1 base, leaving 16 bases between them. Germline-derived CDR1 and CDR2 are SGHRS and YFSETQ. CDR3 length: 15 amino acids. This clonotype was seen only a few times. Antigen: not known. Synthesis of TCR cDNA relied on 5'RACE template switching, which attached a universal primer site and UMIs. TCRdb passed the 5' RACE reads through MiXCR, listing each CDR3 protein once. This table has 400,000 or so distinct CDR3 sequences, roughly 20% appearing once. Study results and caveats: Subsequent to the booster, the majority of primary-vaccination clones reappeared (roughly 96% CD4, 88% CD8). Clonotypes appearing in both CD4 and CD8 compartments existed, and their share was small. Bulk-population clonotypes that are abundant could appear as contaminants in FACS-sorted repertoires.

The V call is TRBV5-1, the J call TRBJ1-1; D unclear. The sequences come from PBMCs, collected before the yellow fever booster vaccination. The TCR originated in a young man who received the YFV17D yellow fever vaccine. This CDR3 is CASTTLPGANTEAFF. CDR3 coding DNA: TGCGCCAGCACCACCTTGCCGGGAGCGAACACTGAAGCTTTCTTT.